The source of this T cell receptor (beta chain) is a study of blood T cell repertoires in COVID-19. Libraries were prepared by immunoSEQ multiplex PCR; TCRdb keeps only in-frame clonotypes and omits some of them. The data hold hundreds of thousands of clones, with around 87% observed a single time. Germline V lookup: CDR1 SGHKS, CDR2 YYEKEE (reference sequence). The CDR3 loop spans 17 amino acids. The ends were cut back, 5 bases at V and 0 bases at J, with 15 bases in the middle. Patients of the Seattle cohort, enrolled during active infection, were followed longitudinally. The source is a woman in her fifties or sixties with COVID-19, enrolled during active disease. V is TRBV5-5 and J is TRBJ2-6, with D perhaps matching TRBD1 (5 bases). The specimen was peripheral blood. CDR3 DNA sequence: TGTGCCAGCAGTCCGACAGCTACAAGCTCTGGGGCCAACGTCCTGACTTTC. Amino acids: CASSPTATSSGANVLTF.